There are a few counts of the clone carrying this TCR beta chain. Its target is unknown. This specimen comes from a study of human T cells and chemical hapten exposure. Overall study findings and caveats: Against controls, expanded TCRs gave rise to significantly more large CDR3 similarity clusters. Positively correlated with patch test score were the counts of PT1 expanded TCRs. TCRs exceeding 1 in 1000 frequency stayed unchanged with DPC sensitization.

Time point specified: pre-sensitization, week 0. This sample's treatment: therapeutic diphenylcyclopropenone sensitization with weekly scalp DPC. Someone pulled total RNA out of unfractionated whole blood. J was trimmed by 4 bases and V by 5 bases; bases with no gene match: 11. Germline V lookup: CDR1 DFQATT, CDR2 SNEGSKA (reference sequence). The CDR3 has 16 amino acids. TCRdb ran MiXCR on the RACE reads and lists one entry per CDR3 protein. Among under 400,000 distinct CDR3 sequences listed, roughly 4.6% were seen once. The chain has TRBV20-1 and TRBJ2-5, with TRBD2 identical over 12 bases. The clonotype originates from a woman aged 45-65 years with alopecia areata. Some clones in this sample may be carry-over from other donors' samples. The starting material was whole blood, obtained in connection with sensitization to the hapten diphenylcyclopropenone (DPC). The CDR3 bases are TGCAGTGCTGGACTAGCGGGGCGCATTACCGGAGAGACCCAGTACTTC. As protein: CSAGLAGRITGETQYF.